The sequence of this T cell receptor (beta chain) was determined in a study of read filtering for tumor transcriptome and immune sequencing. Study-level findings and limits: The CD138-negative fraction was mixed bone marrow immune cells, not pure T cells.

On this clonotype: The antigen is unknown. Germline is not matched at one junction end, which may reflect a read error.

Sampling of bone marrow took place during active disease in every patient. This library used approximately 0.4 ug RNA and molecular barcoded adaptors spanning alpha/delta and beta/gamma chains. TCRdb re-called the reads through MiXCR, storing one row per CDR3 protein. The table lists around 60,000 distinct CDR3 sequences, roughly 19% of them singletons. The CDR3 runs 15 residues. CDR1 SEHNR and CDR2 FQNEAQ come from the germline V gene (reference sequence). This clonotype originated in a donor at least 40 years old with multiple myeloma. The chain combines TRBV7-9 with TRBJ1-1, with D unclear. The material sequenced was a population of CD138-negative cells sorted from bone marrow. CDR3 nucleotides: TGTGCCAGCAGCTTAGGTTCGCGGCGAGGCACTGAAGCTTCCTTT. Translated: CASSLGSRRGTEASF.